These 30 T cell receptor beta chains came from one sample sequenced in a study of T cell responses to AZD1222 COVID-19 vaccine. Clones were read by immunoSEQ multiplex PCR, and TCRdb kept only the in-frame ones, dropping some. The sample shows 150,000 or so clones, around 88% of them seen only once. The sample here was peripheral blood, taken on day 0 of MenACWY control vaccination. These receptors all come from an adult in good health.

This chain uses TRBV7-2 with TRBJ2-3; 8 bases map to TRBD1. Germline-derived CDR1 and CDR2 are SGHTA and FQGNSA. Trimming took 4 bases from V and 5 from J; bases not matched to a gene: 14. This CDR3 has 17 amino acids. CDR3 protein: CASSSVGQAVIRDTQYF. Here the CDR3 DNA reads TGTGCCAGCAGCTCAGTGGGACAGGCCGTTATTAGAGATACGCAGTATTTT. Full variable domain (rest looked up from reference TRBV7-2 and TRBJ2-3): GAGVSQSPSNKVTEKGKDVELRCDPISGHTALYWYRQSLGQGLEFLIYFQGNSAPDKSGLPSDRFSAERTGGSVSTLTIQRTQQEDSAVYLCASSSVGQAVIRDTQYFGPGTRLTVL.

The rearrangement links TRBV4-3 to TRBJ1-2, with TRBD1 as a possible D gene (5 bases). V was pared by 0 bases and J by 2 bases, with 10 bases between. CDR1 and CDR2 from the germline V gene are LGHNA and YSLEER. The CDR3 totals 15 residues. The CDR3 nucleotides are TGCGCCAGCAGCCAAGATATCGCAGGGAACTATGGCTACACCTTC. Its protein product is CASSQDIAGNYGYTF.

The chain is built from TRBV19 and TRBJ1-5; TRBD1 is a possible D gene (6 bases). This CDR3 has 14 residues. The V gene's germline CDR1 is LNHDA and CDR2 SQIVND (reference sequence). V was trimmed by 6 bases and J by 1 base, leaving 10 bases between them. CDR3 DNA sequence: TGTGCCAGTAGCCCTACAGGGAGCAATCAGCCCCAGCATTTT. This encodes CASSPTGSNQPQHF. Using reference TRBV19 and TRBJ1-5 for the parts outside the CDR3, the full variable domain is DGGITQSPKYLFRKEGQNVTLSCEQNLNHDAMYWYRQDPGQGLRLIYYSQIVNDFQKGDIAEGYSVSREKKESFPLTVTSAQKNPTAFYLCASSPTGSNQPQHFGDGTRLSIL.

This clone has just one count. The V gene is TRBV2, the J gene TRBJ1-5, with 8 nucleotides matching TRBD1. The CDR3 contains 16 residues. The germline gives CDR1 SNHLY, CDR2 FYNNEI. With 2 bases clipped from V and 0 bases from J, the junction kept 3 bases outside the gene matches. This CDR3 is CASSEWTGLSNQPQHF. The CDR3 DNA sequence: TGTGCCAGCAGTGAATGGACAGGGCTTAGCAATCAGCCCCAGCATTTT.

The J gene is TRBJ2-1, the V gene TRBV11-2, with D uncertain. The CDR3 contains 16 residues. Germline V gene lookup returns CDR1 SGHAT and CDR2 FQNNGV. Between the trimmed V and J ends, which lost 3 bases and 0 bases, there was a span of 12 bases. The CDR3 sequence: CASSLGLSSSYNEQFF. The DNA of the CDR3 is TGTGCCAGCAGCTTGGGATTATCGAGCTCCTACAATGAGCAGTTCTTC.

The chain carries TRBV5-1 and TRBJ2-3; D is possibly TRBD2 (6 bases). The V gene's germline CDR1 is SGHRS and CDR2 YFSETQ. The V end lost 4 bases, the J end lost 5 bases, and 14 bases lay between the germline ends. This CDR3 is built from 14 residues. The CDR3: CASSPGVAVDTQYF. The CDR3 DNA is TGCGCCAGCAGCCCGGGGGTAGCAGTAGATACGCAGTATTTT.

This clone was counted a single time. The same CDR3 can be traced to other DNA sequences in this sample. The chain recombines TRBV6-5 with TRBJ1-2; D remains unclear. V lost 6 bases, J lost 2 bases, and 7 bases lay in between. The CDR3 contains 12 residues. Looked up from germline, CDR1 is MNHEY and CDR2 is SVGAGI. The CDR3 DNA is TGTGCCAGCAGCCCGATCAACTATGGCTACACCTTC. Protein product: CASSPINYGYTF.

V usage is TRBV6-6 and J usage is TRBJ1-5; possible D gene TRBD1, 6 bases. Trimming took 3 bases from V and 2 from J, leaving 14 bases between them. The V gene's germline CDR1 is MNHNY and CDR2 SVGAGI (reference sequence). This CDR3 region has 16 residues. CDR3 coding DNA: TGTGCCAGCAGTTATCGGGGGGCGGGGGGCAATCAGCCCCAGCATTTT. Translating gives CASSYRGAGGNQPQHF.

V is TRBV5-1 and J is TRBJ2-2; 12 nucleotides agree with TRBD2. CDR1 is SGHRS, CDR2 YFSETQ, per germline. The CDR3 totals 17 residues. With 0 bases clipped from V and 5 bases from J, the junction kept 5 bases outside the gene matches. CDR3 loop: CASSLGLAGVRTGELFF. The DNA for the CDR3 is TGCGCCAGCAGCTTGGGACTAGCGGGAGTTAGGACCGGGGAGCTGTTTTTT.

The chain links TRBV5-1 to TRBJ2-2; D is ambiguous. Trimming took off 0 bases at V and 6 bases at J, with 3 bases between the two ends. From germline, CDR1 is SGHRS and CDR2 YFSETQ. CDR3 length: 12 amino acids. Written as DNA, the CDR3 is TGCGCCAGCAGCTTGGGTGCCGGGGAGCTGTTTTTT. This gives the protein CASSLGAGELFF.

The chain is built from TRBV21-1 and TRBJ1-6. TRBV21-1 is a pseudogene. The length of the CDR3 is 14 residues. DNA for the CDR3: TGTGCCAGCAGCAAAAGGGGGGATAATTCACCCCTCCACTTT. It is translated as CASSKRGDNSPLHF.

There are a few counts of this clone. The chain joins TRBV5-1 to TRBJ1-6; TRBD1 aligns across 9 bases. The length of the CDR3 is 18 residues. V was pared by 5 bases and J by 11 bases, with 20 bases of the junction left unmatched. CDR1 SGHRS and CDR2 YFSETQ come from the germline V gene. The CDR3 bases are TGCGCCAGCAGACCCAGTCTACCGGGACAGGGATTAGGTACACCCCTCCACTTT. Its protein product is CASRPSLPGQGLGTPLHF.

V is TRBV19 and J is TRBJ2-7, with D hard to call. CDR1 and CDR2 (germline): LNHDA, SQIVND (reference sequence). The CDR3 contains 16 residues. V lost 3 bases to trimming and J lost 5 bases, with 20 bases between them. CDR3 residues: CASSIYFRPPTHEQYF. The CDR3 DNA is TGTGCCAGTAGTATTTACTTCAGGCCCCCCACCCACGAGCAGTACTTC. Using reference TRBV19 and TRBJ2-7 for the parts outside the CDR3, the full variable domain is DGGITQSPKYLFRKEGQNVTLSCEQNLNHDAMYWYRQDPGQGLRLIYYSQIVNDFQKGDIAEGYSVSREKKESFPLTVTSAQKNPTAFYLCASSIYFRPPTHEQYFGPGTRLTVT.

The sample holds one count of this clone. The rearrangement joins TRBV3-1 (or the pseudogene TRBV3-2) to TRBJ1-5; 7 bases agree with TRBD1. The CDR3 has 15 residues. CDR1 LGHDT and CDR2 YNNKEL come from the germline V gene (reference sequence). V lost 2 bases and J lost 4; bases outside the gene matches: 5. The chain's CDR3 is CASSQKGTANQPQHF. The CDR3 region has the DNA TGTGCCAGCAGCCAAAAAGGGACAGCAAATCAGCCCCAGCATTTT.

The chain employs TRBV7-9 and TRBJ1-3; 8 nucleotides agree with TRBD1. CDR1 and CDR2 (germline): SEHNR, FQNEAQ (reference sequence). The CDR3 has 16 amino acids. V lost 0 bases and J lost 7; bases outside the gene matches: 8. The CDR3 coding sequence is TGTGCCAGCAGCTTAGCGGGAGGACAGGGTCTTAACACCATATATTTT. Protein product: CASSLAGGQGLNTIYF.

This sequence joins TRBV12-3 or TRBV12-4 and TRBJ2-1; D is undetermined. The CDR3 is made up of 12 amino acids. With 2 bases removed from V and 8 bases from J, the gap between germline ends came to 7 bases. CDR3 in amino acids: CASSLSRYEQFF. Written as DNA, the CDR3 is TGTGCCAGCAGTTTATCTCGTTATGAGCAGTTCTTC.

The V and J genes are TRBV28 and TRBJ1-1; D gene uncertain. Trimming stripped 6 bases from V and 6 bases from J, with 14 bases between. The germline V gene has CDR1 MDHEN and CDR2 SYDVKM. CDR3 length: 13 amino acids. The DNA for the CDR3 is TGTGCCAGCAGCCTTTCTGGGAGCGCTGAAGCTTTCTTT. Encoded protein: CASSLSGSAEAFF.

This rearrangement joins TRBV11-2 to TRBJ2-1; perhaps TRBD1 as D (6 bases). In germline, CDR1 is SGHAT, CDR2 FQNNGV. The CDR3 sequence is 19 residues long. Trimming removed 5 bases at V and 6 bases at J, with 29 bases between. The CDR3 sequence is CASSPIPTGKNHPINEQFF. CDR3 DNA sequence: TGTGCCAGCAGCCCCATTCCAACAGGGAAGAATCATCCAATCAATGAGCAGTTCTTC. The whole variable domain, filled in from reference TRBV11-2 and TRBJ2-1, reads EAGVAQSPRYKIIEKRQSVAFWCNPISGHATLYWYQQILGQGPKLLIQFQNNGVVDDSQLPKDRFSAERLKGVDSTLKIQPAKLEDSAVYLCASSPIPTGKNHPINEQFFGPGTRLTVL.

The genes are TRBV5-1 and TRBJ1-1, with TRBD1 matching 7 bases. V dropped 4 bases and J dropped 0; count of bases not matched to a gene: 3. Germline V gene data show CDR1 as SGHRS and CDR2 as YFSETQ. CDR3 length: 14 residues. The DNA of the CDR3 is TGCGCCAGCAGCCCGGACAGGATGAACACTGAAGCTTTCTTT. This encodes CASSPDRMNTEAFF.

This sequence joins TRBV2 and TRBJ2-7, with 9 bases fitting TRBD1. The CDR3 totals 12 residues. Germline V gives CDR1 SNHLY, CDR2 FYNNEI. V lost 6 bases, J lost 3 bases, and 0 bases stayed unmatched. CDR3 nucleotide sequence: TGTGCCAGCAGGACAGGGGGCTACGAGCAGTACTTC. This gives the protein CASRTGGYEQYF.

The rearrangement uses TRBV6-5 and TRBJ2-7; D is perhaps TRBD2 (5 bases). With 0 bases removed from V and 4 bases from J, the gap between germline ends came to 13 bases. This CDR3 region has 15 residues. CDR1 and CDR2 from the germline V gene are MNHEY and SVGAGI. The CDR3 spells CASSYSRRGDYEQYF. CDR3 sequence (DNA): TGTGCCAGCAGTTACTCACGTCGGGGTGATTACGAGCAGTACTTC.

The CDR3 nucleotides read TGTGCCAGCAGCTTAACGTCAGTGAACACTGAAGCTTTCTTT. Its translation is CASSLTSVNTEAFF. V is TRBV7-3 and J is TRBJ1-1; D is ambiguous. The length of the CDR3 is 14 residues. Germline-derived CDR1 and CDR2 are SGHTA and FQGTGA. V shed 0 bases and J shed 0 bases, with 5 bases lying between them.

This clone was seen only a few times. The genes are TRBV4-2 and TRBJ1-5; D gene uncertain. V was shortened by 2 bases and J by 4 bases, with 3 bases between the two germline ends. This CDR3 is 12 amino acids long. Germline V CDR1 and CDR2: LGHNA, YNFKEQ. The DNA of the CDR3 is TGTGCCAGCAGCCAACCGAATCAGCCCCAGCATTTT. Translated, it gives CASSQPNQPQHF.

This clone has a single count. The J gene is TRBJ2-6, the V gene TRBV19; D gene uncertain. Germline loops: CDR1 LNHDA, CDR2 SQIVND (reference sequence). There are 15 residues in the CDR3. V was pared by 3 bases and J by 0 bases, with 6 bases between. CDR3: CASSIVVSGANVLTF. DNA of the CDR3: TGTGCCAGTAGTATTGTAGTCTCTGGGGCCAACGTCCTGACTTTC.

The chain recombines TRBV21-1 with TRBJ2-4; the table's D gene call, TRBD2, was not cross checked with the DNA. TRBV21-1 is an annotated pseudogene. The CDR3 has 17 residues. In nucleotides, the CDR3 is TGTGCCAGCAGCAAAGCGCGTAGGGGACTAGCCAAAAACATTCAGTACTTC. Residues: CASSKARRGLAKNIQYF.

The rearrangement uses TRBV25-1 and TRBJ1-1, with TRBD1 identical over 7 bases. The ends lost 4 bases at V and 7 bases at J; junction bases unmatched: 3. Germline CDR1 reads MGHDK; CDR2 reads SYGVNS. This CDR3 contains 12 residues. In nucleotides, the CDR3 is TGTGCCAGCAGTGGGGACAGACATGAAGCTTTCTTT. Its translation: CASSGDRHEAFF.

This chain uses TRBV7-2 with TRBJ1-2; D is perhaps TRBD1 (6 bases). This CDR3 region has 15 residues. CDR1 SGHTA and CDR2 FQGNSA come from the germline V gene. The ends were cut back, 5 bases at V and 4 bases at J, with 17 bases in the middle. CDR3 bases: TGTGCCAGCAGCCCTAGTGCTCAGGGGATCTATGGCTACACCTTC. Protein: CASSPSAQGIYGYTF.

V and J are TRBV5-1 and TRBJ1-3; the D gene is possibly TRBD1 (6 bases). This CDR3 spans 15 amino acids. The germline V and J ends were trimmed by 2 bases and 4 bases, with 13 bases remaining between them. The V gene's germline CDR1 is SGHRS and CDR2 YFSETQ. Here the CDR3 reads CASSLSGTRGNTIYF. CDR3 bases: TGCGCCAGCAGCTTAAGTGGGACACGCGGAAACACCATATATTTT.

The chain combines TRBV3-1 (or the pseudogene TRBV3-2) with TRBJ1-5; D uncertain. The germline CDR1 and CDR2 sequences are LGHDT and YNNKEL (reference sequence). The CDR3 spans 14 residues. V was shortened by 2 bases and J by 4 bases, with 9 bases between the two germline ends. CDR3 loop: CASSQRTGNQPQHF. For the CDR3, the DNA is TGTGCCAGCAGCCAAAGGACGGGGAATCAGCCCCAGCATTTT.

This clone was observed once. The V and J genes are TRBV12-5 and TRBJ2-1; 10 bases agree with TRBD1. Losses at the gene ends were 7 bases for V and 8 bases for J; bases not matched to a gene: 5. Germline CDR1 and CDR2: LGHNT and FRNRAP. This CDR3 region has 13 residues. In nucleotides, the CDR3 is TGTGCTAGTGCCTTGACAGGGGGCGATGAGCAGTTCTTC. The encoded protein is CASALTGGDEQFF.